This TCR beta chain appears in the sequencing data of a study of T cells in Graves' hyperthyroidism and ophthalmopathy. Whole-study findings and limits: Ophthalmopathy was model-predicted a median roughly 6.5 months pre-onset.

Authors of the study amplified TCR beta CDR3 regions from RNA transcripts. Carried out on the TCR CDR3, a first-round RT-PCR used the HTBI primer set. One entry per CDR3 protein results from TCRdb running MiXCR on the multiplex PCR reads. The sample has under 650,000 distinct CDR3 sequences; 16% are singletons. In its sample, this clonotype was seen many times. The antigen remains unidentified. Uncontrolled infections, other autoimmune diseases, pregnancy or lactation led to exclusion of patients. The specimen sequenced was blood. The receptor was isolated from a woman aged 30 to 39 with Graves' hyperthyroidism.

The CDR3 sequence is CASSLYPTLLAGGLYEQYF. In DNA, the CDR3 is TGTGCCAGCAGTTTATATCCCACCCTCCTAGCGGGAGGACTCTACGAGCAGTACTTC. This rearrangement joins TRBV28 to TRBJ2-7, with 11 bases that match TRBD2. J gave up 3 bases and V 1 base, and 14 bases lay outside the gene matches. Germline V lookup: CDR1 MDHEN, CDR2 SYDVKM. CDR3 size: 19 residues.